These T cell receptor beta chains were read from a single sample in a study of CD8+ T cells in alopecia areata. Produced via immunoSEQ multiplex PCR; TCRdb's table is partial and in-frame only. The table shows around 120,000 clones, with about 50% occurring only once. Sequencing was performed on CD4+ T cells sorted from blood, taken at week 4, from a patient treated with tofacitinib. These TCRs come from a human donor with alopecia areata. The CDR3 runs from the conserved cysteine through the conserved F or W. The D gene is left open where the match is weak. Clone size is shown for a subset of rows, as once, few, many or a class of expanded clone.

.	TRBV7-3	TRBJ1-2	.	CASSLDRANYGYTF	TGTGCCAGCAGCTTGGACCGCGCAAACTATGGCTACACCTTC
.	TRBV29-1	TRBJ2-4	few	CSVLGLAKNIQYF	TGCAGCGTCCTAGGACTAGCCAAAAACATTCAGTACTTC
.	TRBV29-1	TRBJ2-1	.	CSVERIGGGAGNEQFF	TGCAGCGTTGAAAGGATAGGAGGGGGCGCGGGCAATGAGCAGTTCTTC
TRBD1	TRBV27	TRBJ1-3	.	CASSTRTGPGNTIYF	TGTGCCAGCAGTACGCGGACAGGGCCTGGAAACACCATATATTTT
.	TRBV30	TRBJ1-3	.	CAWSVRRDSGNTIYF	TGTGCCTGGAGTGTACGGAGGGACTCTGGAAACACCATATATTTT
TRBD1	TRBV15	TRBJ2-5	.	CATSRRPGTGKETQYF	TGTGCCACCAGCAGACGACCCGGGACAGGGAAAGAGACCCAGTACTTC
.	TRBV6-6	TRBJ2-7	.	CATTDSNSYEQYF	TGTGCCACCACCGACTCCAACTCCTACGAGCAGTACTTC
TRBD1	TRBV29-1	TRBJ1-1	.	CSVEQNRGGTEAFF	TGCAGCGTTGAACAAAACAGGGGGGGGACTGAAGCTTTCTTT
TRBD2	TRBV6-5	TRBJ2-1	few	CASRSRTSAYNEQFF	TGTGCCAGCAGATCCCGGACTAGCGCCTACAATGAGCAGTTCTTC
.	TRBV7-3	TRBJ2-7	.	CASSPSGEPNGGQYF	TGTGCCAGCAGCCCGTCGGGGGAGCCCAATGGTGGGCAGTACTTC
.	TRBV30	TRBJ2-4	.	CAWSATDRAKNIQYF	TGTGCCTGGAGCGCTACTGACAGAGCCAAAAACATTCAGTACTTC
TRBD2	TRBV9	TRBJ2-5	.	CASSVSGGAVTQYF	TGTGCCAGCAGCGTTAGCGGGGGGGCTGTGACCCAGTACTTC
.	TRBV29-1	TRBJ1-2	.	CSVGGVGGYTF	TGCAGCGTTGGGGGGGTTGGTGGCTACACCTTC
.	TRBV7-2	TRBJ2-5	.	CASSWGGRGPQETQYF	TGTGCCAGCAGCTGGGGTGGGCGCGGGCCGCAAGAGACCCAGTACTTC
TRBD1	TRBV29-1	TRBJ1-2	.	CSGRTGGDYGYTF	TGCAGCGGCCGGACAGGGGGCGACTATGGCTACACCTTC
.	TRBV4-1	TRBJ2-3	.	CASSPGGDGTDTQYF	TGCGCCAGCAGCCCTGGCGGGGATGGCACAGATACGCAGTATTTT
.	TRBV18	TRBJ2-5	.	CASSPGGQETQYF	TGTGCCAGCTCACCCGGAGGGCAAGAGACCCAGTACTTC
.	TRBV29-1	TRBJ2-7	few	CSATAPYEQYF	TGCAGCGCCACGGCCCCTTACGAGCAGTACTTC
TRBD1	TRBV5-6	TRBJ1-2	few	CASSFADRPLYGYTF	TGTGCCAGCAGCTTTGCGGACAGGCCTCTCTATGGCTACACCTTC
.	TRBV30	TRBJ1-5	.	CAWSVMQSNQPQHF	TGTGCCTGGAGTGTAATGCAGTCCAATCAGCCCCAGCATTTT
.	TRBV29-1	TRBJ2-7	.	CSVRHREQYF	TGCAGCGTGAGACATAGAGAGCAGTACTTC
TRBD1	TRBV6-1	TRBJ1-2	once	CASSERLGDSGPYGYTF	TGTGCCAGCAGTGAAAGGCTAGGGGACAGTGGCCCCTATGGCTACACCTTC
TRBD1	TRBV30	TRBJ1-4	few	CAWSQGGSNEKLFF	TGTGCCTGGAGTCAAGGGGGCAGTAATGAAAAACTGTTTTTT
.	TRBV6-1	TRBJ2-7	.	CASSLQPSTGEQYF	TGTGCCAGCAGCCTACAGCCCTCCACGGGAGAGCAGTACTTC
.	TRBV9	TRBJ2-1	.	CASSVDQAAYNEQFF	TGTGCCAGCAGCGTTGATCAAGCGGCCTACAATGAGCAGTTCTTC
.	TRBV2	TRBJ1-2	once	CASSETAGGPAGYGYTF	TGTGCCAGCAGTGAAACGGCGGGAGGACCCGCGGGCTATGGCTACACCTTC
TRBD2	TRBV5-1	TRBJ2-2	few	CASSLTSGNTGELFF	TGCGCCAGCAGCTTGACTAGCGGGAACACCGGGGAGCTGTTTTTT
TRBD1	TRBV29-1	TRBJ2-1	.	CSVEGRGFDEQFF	TGCAGCGTTGAAGGCAGGGGGTTCGATGAGCAGTTCTTC
.	TRBV29-1	TRBJ1-1	few	CSVEGKNTEAFF	TGCAGCGTCGAGGGAAAGAACACTGAAGCTTTCTTT
TRBD1	TRBV5-1	TRBJ1-1	.	CASSLSLNGQAQAFF	TGCGCCAGCAGCCTTTCGCTGAACGGACAGGCTCAGGCTTTCTTT